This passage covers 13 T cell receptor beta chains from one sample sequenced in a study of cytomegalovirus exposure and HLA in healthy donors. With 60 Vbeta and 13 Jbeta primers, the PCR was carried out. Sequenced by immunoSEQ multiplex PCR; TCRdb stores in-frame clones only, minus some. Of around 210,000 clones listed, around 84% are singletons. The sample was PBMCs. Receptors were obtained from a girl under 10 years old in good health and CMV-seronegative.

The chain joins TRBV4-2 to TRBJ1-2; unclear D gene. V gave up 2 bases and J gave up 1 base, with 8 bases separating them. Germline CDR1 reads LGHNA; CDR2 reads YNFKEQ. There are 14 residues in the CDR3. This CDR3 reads CASSQTPSNYGYTF. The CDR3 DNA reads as TGTGCCAGCAGCCAAACCCCCAGTAACTATGGCTACACCTTC.

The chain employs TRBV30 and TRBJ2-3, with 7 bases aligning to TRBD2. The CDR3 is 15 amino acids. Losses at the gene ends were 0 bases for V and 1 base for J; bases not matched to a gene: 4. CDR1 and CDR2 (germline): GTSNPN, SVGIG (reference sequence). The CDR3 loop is CAWSVLAGGTDTQYF. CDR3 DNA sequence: TGTGCCTGGAGTGTATTGGCGGGGGGCACAGATACGCAGTATTTT.

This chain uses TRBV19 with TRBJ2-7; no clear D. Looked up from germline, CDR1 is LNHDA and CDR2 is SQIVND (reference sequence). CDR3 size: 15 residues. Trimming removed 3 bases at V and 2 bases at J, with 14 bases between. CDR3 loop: CASSISRLTPYEQYF. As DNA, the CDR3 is TGTGCCAGTAGTATCAGCAGGCTTACCCCCTACGAGCAGTACTTC.

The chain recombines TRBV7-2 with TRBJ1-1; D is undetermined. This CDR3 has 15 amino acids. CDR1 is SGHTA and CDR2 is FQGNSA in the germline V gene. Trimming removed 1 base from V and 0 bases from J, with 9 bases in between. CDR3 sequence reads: CASSLGLTMNTEAFF. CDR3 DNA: TGTGCCAGCAGCTTAGGACTGACGATGAACACTGAAGCTTTCTTT.

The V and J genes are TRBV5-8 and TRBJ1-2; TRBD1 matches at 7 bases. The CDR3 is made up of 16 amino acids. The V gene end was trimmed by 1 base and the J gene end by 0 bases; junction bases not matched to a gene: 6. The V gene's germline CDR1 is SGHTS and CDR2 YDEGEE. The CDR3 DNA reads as TGTGCCAGCAGCTTGAGGGGGCAGACTTCTAACTATGGCTACACCTTC. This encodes CASSLRGQTSNYGYTF.

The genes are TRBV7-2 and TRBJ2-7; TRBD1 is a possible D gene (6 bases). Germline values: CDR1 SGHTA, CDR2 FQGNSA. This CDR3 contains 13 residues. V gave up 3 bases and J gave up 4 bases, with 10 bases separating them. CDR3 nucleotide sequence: TGTGCCAGCAGCTTGGGGGCACTGTACGAGCAGTACTTC. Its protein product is CASSLGALYEQYF.

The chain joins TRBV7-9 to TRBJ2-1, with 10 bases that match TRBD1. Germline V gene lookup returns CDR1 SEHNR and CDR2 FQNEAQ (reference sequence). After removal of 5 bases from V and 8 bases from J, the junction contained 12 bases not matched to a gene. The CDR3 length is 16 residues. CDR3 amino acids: CASSRRGTGDVDEQFF. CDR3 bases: TGTGCCAGCAGCCGCCGAGGGACAGGGGATGTGGATGAGCAGTTCTTC.

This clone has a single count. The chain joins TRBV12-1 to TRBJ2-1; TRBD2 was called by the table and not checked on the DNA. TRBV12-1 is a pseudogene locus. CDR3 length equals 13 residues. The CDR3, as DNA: TGTGCCAGCAGCTTTAACTGTAACAATGAGCAGTTCTTC. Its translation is CASSFNCNNEQFF.

CDR3 sequence: CASTYGGGRIQETQYF. The DNA for the CDR3 is TGTGCCAGCACCTATGGGGGGGGCCGGATCCAAGAGACCCAGTACTTC. The rearrangement links TRBV2 to TRBJ2-5; tentative D call: TRBD2 (7 bases). Germline CDR1 and CDR2: SNHLY and FYNNEI. The V end was cut by 7 bases, the J end by 1 base, with 19 bases between. The CDR3 runs to 16 residues.

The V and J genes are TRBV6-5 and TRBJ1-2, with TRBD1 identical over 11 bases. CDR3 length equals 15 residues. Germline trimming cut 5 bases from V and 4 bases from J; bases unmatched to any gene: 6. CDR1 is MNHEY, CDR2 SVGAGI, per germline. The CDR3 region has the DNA TGTGCCAGCAGTCGAGGACAGGGGGCTGGCTATGGCTACACCTTC. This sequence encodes CASSRGQGAGYGYTF.

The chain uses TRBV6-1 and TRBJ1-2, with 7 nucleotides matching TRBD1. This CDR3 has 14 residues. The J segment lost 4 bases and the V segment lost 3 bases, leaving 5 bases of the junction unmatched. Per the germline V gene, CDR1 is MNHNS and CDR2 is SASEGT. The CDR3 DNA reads TGTGCCAGCAGTGATAGGCAGGGGGGCTATGGCTACACCTTC. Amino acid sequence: CASSDRQGGYGYTF.

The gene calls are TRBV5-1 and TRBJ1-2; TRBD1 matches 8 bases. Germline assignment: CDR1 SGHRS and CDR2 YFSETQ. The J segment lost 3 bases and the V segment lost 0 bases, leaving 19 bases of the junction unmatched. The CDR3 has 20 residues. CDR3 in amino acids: CASSLVFLGQGTYQDYGYTF. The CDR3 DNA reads TGCGCCAGCAGCTTGGTTTTTTTAGGACAGGGAACATACCAGGACTATGGCTACACCTTC.

CDR3 DNA sequence: TGCGCCAGCACCATCACTGGCTCTGGAAACACCATATATTTT. As protein: CASTITGSGNTIYF. The chain is built from TRBV23-1 and TRBJ1-3; no clear D gene. TRBV23-1 carries the ORF label, with uncertain function. Trimming removed 7 bases at V and 0 bases at J, with 10 bases between. The CDR3 spans 14 residues.